This is a list of T cell receptor beta chains from one sample in a study of technical replicates of blood from several donors. TCRdb keeps only in-frame clones here, not all; method: immunoSEQ multiplex PCR. The sample shows approximately 44,000 clones, over 95% of them seen only once. The sequencing input was T cells isolated from PBMCs. The receptors were gathered from a human donor in good health. CDR3s leave out the opening cysteine and the closing phenylalanine or tryptophan.

v_call	cdr3_aa
TRBV5-1	ASSADGRTGETQY
TRBV5-1	ASSLTLAGVGQF
TRBV5-1	ASSFRQGYEQY
TRBV4-2	ASSQVLSRLAAEQY
TRBV27	ASSFYLQSEAF
TRBV28	ASSLSGLAGKETQY
TRBV9	ASSQRLAGATYNEQF
TRBV7-9	ASSLAKGVSGNTIY
TRBV2	ASLGGQGAPRAYEQY
TRBV29-1	SAGQGLDEQY
TRBV2	ASSELREGWDTQY